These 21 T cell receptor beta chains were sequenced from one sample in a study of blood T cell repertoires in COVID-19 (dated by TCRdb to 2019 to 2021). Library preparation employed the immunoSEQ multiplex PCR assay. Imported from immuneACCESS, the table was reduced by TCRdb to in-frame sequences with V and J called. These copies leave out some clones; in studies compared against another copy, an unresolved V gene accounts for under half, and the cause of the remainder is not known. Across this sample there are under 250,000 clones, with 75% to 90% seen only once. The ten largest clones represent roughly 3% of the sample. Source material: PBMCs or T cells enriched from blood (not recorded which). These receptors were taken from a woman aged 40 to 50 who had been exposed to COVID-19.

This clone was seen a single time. The DNA for the CDR3 is TGTGCCGGACAGGGGGCCCGGATGAACACTGAAGCTTTCTTT. It translates to CAGQGARMNTEAFF. The chain couples TRBV6-4 to TRBJ1-1; 11 bases are shared with TRBD1. CDR3 length: 14 residues. Germline values: CDR1 MRHNA, CDR2 SNTAGT. V dropped 11 bases and J dropped 0; count of bases not matched to a gene: 5.

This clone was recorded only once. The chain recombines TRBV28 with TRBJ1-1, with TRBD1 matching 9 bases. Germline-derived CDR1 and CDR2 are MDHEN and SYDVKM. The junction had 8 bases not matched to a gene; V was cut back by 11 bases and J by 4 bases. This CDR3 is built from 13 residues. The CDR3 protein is CALRQGGVTEAFF. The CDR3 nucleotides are TGTGCCTTACGACAGGGGGGGGTCACTGAAGCTTTCTTT.

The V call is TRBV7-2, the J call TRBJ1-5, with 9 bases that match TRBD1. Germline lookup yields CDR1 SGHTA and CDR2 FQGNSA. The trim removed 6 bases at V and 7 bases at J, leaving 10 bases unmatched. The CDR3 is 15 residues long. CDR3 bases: TGTGCCAGCAGTATCACAGGGGGCGCTGGGCAGCCCCAGCATTTT. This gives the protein CASSITGGAGQPQHF.

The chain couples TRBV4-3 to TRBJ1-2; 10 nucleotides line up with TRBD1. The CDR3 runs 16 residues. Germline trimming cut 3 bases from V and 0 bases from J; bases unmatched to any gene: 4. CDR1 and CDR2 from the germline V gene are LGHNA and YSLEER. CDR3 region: CASSQVGTGANYGYTF. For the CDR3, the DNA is TGCGCCAGCAGCCAGGTGGGGACAGGGGCTAACTATGGCTACACCTTC.

The CDR3 nucleotides are TGTGCCAGCAGCTCGCAAGCGGGAGGGCTCACAGATACGCAGTATTTT. It is translated as CASSSQAGGLTDTQYF. The rearrangement uses TRBV7-2 and TRBJ2-3; TRBD2 agrees at 10 bases. CDR3 size: 16 residues. Trimming removed 4 bases from V and 2 bases from J; junction bases left unmatched: 6. CDR1 is SGHTA and CDR2 is FQGNSA in the germline V gene.

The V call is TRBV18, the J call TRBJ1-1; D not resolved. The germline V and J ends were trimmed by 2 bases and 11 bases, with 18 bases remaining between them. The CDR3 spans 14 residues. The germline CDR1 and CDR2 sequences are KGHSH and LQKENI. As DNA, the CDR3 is TGTGCCAGCTCACCAGGATCGCCGGAGTCGAGGGCTTTCTTT. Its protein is CASSPGSPESRAFF.

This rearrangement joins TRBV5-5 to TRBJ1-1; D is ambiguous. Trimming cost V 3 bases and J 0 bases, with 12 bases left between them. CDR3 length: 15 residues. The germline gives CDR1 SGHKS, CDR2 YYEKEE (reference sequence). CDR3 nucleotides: TGTGCCAGCAGCTCCCGCCGAGCAATGAACACTGAAGCTTTCTTT. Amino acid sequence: CASSSRRAMNTEAFF.

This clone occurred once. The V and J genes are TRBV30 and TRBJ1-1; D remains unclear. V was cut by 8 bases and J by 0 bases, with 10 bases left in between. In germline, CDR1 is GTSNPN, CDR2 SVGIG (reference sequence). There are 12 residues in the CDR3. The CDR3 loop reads CAGTEMNTEAFF. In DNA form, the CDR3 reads TGTGCCGGAACAGAGATGAACACTGAAGCTTTCTTT.

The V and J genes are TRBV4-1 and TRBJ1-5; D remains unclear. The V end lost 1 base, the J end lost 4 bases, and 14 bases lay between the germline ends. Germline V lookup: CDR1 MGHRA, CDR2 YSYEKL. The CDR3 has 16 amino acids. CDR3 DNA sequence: TGCGCCAGCAGCCAAGGGGAGGGAACCTTTAATCAGCCCCAGCATTTT. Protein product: CASSQGEGTFNQPQHF.

The CDR3 here is CASSWAGDTGELFF. CDR3 bases: TGTGCCAGCAGCTGGGCCGGGGACACCGGGGAGCTGTTTTTT. The rearrangement links TRBV5-4 to TRBJ2-2; D is possibly TRBD2 (5 bases). Trimming stripped 3 bases from V and 3 bases from J, with 9 bases between. CDR3 size: 14 residues. Germline CDR1 SGHNT, CDR2 YYREEE (reference sequence).

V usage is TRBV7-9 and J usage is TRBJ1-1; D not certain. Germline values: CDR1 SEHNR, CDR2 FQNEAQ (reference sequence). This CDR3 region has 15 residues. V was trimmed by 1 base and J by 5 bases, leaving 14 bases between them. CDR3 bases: TGTGCCAGCAGCTTAGATGGAGGGCTAGGGACTGAAGCTTTCTTT. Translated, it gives CASSLDGGLGTEAFF.

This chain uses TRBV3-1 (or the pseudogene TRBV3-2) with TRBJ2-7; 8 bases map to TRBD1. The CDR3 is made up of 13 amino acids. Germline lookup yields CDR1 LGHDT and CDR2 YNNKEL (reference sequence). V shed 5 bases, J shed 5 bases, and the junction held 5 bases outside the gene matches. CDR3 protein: CASSWTGNHEQYF. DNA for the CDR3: TGTGCCAGCAGCTGGACAGGGAACCACGAGCAGTACTTC.

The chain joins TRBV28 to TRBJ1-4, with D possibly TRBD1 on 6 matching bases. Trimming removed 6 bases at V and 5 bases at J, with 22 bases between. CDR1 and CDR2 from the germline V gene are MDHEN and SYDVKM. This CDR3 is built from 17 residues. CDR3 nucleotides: TGTGCCAGCAGGTTAGGTTATTACAGGGTTCCGAATGAAAAACTGTTTTTT. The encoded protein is CASRLGYYRVPNEKLFF.

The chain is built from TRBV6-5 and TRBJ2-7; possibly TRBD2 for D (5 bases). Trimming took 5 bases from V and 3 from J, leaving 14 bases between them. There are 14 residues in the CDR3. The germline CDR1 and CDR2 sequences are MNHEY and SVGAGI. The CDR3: CASSLTIRDYEQYV. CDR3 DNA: TGTGCCAGCAGTCTAACCATCCGGGACTACGAGCAGTACGTC.

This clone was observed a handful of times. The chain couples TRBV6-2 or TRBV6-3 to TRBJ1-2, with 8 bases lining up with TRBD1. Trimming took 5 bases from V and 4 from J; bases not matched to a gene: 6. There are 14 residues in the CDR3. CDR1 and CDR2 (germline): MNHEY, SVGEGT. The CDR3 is CASSRDRSSYGYTF. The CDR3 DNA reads TGTGCCAGCAGTAGGGACAGGTCTTCCTATGGCTACACCTTC.

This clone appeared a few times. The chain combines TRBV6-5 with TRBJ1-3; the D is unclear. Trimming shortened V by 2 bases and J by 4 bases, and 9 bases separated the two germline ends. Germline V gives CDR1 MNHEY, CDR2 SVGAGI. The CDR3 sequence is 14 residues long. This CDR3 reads CASSYEAVGNTIYF. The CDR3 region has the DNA TGTGCCAGCAGTTACGAGGCGGTAGGAAACACCATATATTTT.

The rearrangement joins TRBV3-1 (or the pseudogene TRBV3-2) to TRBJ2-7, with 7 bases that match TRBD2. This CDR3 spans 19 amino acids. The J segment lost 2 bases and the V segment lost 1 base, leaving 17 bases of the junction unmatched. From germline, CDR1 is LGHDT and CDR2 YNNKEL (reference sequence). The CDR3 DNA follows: TGTGCCAGCAGCCAAGTTGGGAGGACTAGGGTAAGGGGAACCTACGAGCAGTACGTC. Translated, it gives CASSQVGRTRVRGTYEQYV.

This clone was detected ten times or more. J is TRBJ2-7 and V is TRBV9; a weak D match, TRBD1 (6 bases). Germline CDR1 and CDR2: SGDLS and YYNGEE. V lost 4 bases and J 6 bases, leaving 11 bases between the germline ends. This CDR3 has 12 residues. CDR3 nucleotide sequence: TGTGCCAGCAGCCCGACAGGTCGCGAGCAGTACTTC. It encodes CASSPTGREQYF.

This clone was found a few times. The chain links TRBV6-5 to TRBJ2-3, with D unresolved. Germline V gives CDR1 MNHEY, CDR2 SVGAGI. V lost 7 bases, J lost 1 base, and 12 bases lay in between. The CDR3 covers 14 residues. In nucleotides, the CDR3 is TGTGCCAGCAAGGAGATTTTAGGCACAGATACGCAGTATTTT. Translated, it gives CASKEILGTDTQYF.

The CDR3 region has the DNA TGTGCCAGCAGCCACCTCCCCGGACCGGGGGGGGAAAAACTGTTTTTT. Protein: CASSHLPGPGGEKLFF. The chain carries TRBV14 and TRBJ1-4, with TRBD1 as a possible D gene (5 bases). This CDR3 has 16 residues. Trimming left V 3 bases short and J 8 bases short, with 19 bases between. Germline CDR1 reads SGHDN; CDR2 reads FVKESK.

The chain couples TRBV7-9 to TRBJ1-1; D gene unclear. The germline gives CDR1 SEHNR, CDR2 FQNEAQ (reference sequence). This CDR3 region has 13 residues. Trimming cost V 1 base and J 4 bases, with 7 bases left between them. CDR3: CASSLVRSTEAFF. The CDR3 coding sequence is TGTGCCAGCAGCTTAGTGAGGAGCACTGAAGCTTTCTTT.